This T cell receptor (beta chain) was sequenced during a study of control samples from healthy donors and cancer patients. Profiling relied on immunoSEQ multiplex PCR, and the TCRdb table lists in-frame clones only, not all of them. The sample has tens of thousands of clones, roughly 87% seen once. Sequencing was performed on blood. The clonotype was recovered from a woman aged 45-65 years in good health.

CDR3 nucleotide sequence: TGTGCCAGTAGTATCGATCGGGTACAGCCCCAGCATTTT. This encodes CASSIDRVQPQHF. The J gene is TRBJ1-5, the V gene TRBV19; D unclear. CDR3 size: 13 residues. Trimming shortened V by 3 bases and J by 7 bases, and 10 bases separated the two germline ends. CDR1 LNHDA and CDR2 SQIVND come from the germline V gene (reference sequence).